This is a list of T cell receptor beta chains from one sample in a study of T cell responses to AZD1222 COVID-19 vaccine. Using immunoSEQ multiplex PCR, the repertoire was profiled, and TCRdb retains in-frame clones only, with some absent. The data contain some 170,000 clones, 80% to 95% of them singletons. The sequencing here drew on peripheral blood, taken 28 days after the second AZD1222 dose. These receptors were collected from an adult who received the AZD1222 COVID-19 vaccine. CDR3s include the opening cysteine and the closing phenylalanine or tryptophan. The D gene is left open where the match is weak. Clone size is not always given. Where it is, it says once, few, many or a class for expanded clones.

V gene	J gene	D gene	clone size	CDR3 protein	CDR3 DNA
TRBV7-9	TRBJ1-1	-	-	CASSLSSLPTEAFF	TGTGCCAGCAGCTTAAGCTCTTTGCCCACTGAAGCTTTCTTT
TRBV27	TRBJ2-5	-	-	CASSPRGWQTQYF	TGTGCCAGCAGCCCCCGGGGGTGGCAGACCCAGTACTTC
TRBV20-1	TRBJ2-1	-	-	CSAPVRREVFF	TGCAGTGCTCCCGTTAGGCGGGAAGTGTTCTTC
TRBV18	TRBJ1-3	-	-	CASSDVLTSGNTIYF	TGTGCCAGCTCAGATGTTCTAACCTCTGGAAACACCATATATTTT
TRBV5-4	TRBJ1-5	-	few	CASSLRGSNQPQHF	TGTGCCAGCAGCTTGAGGGGGTCCAATCAGCCCCAGCATTTT
TRBV6-6	TRBJ2-3	-	once	CASSYGASATDTQYF	TGTGCCAGCAGTTACGGGGCTAGCGCCACAGATACGCAGTATTTT
TRBV7-9	TRBJ2-2	TRBD1	-	CASSAGQGAGELFF	TGTGCCAGCAGCGCGGGACAGGGGGCCGGGGAGCTGTTTTTT
TRBV7-6	TRBJ2-7	TRBD2	-	CASSFSLAGGPFYEQYF	TGTGCCAGCAGCTTTAGTCTAGCGGGGGGGCCCTTCTACGAGCAGTACTTC
TRBV2	TRBJ1-2	TRBD1	-	CASSWTGPFSPTF	TGTGCCAGCAGCTGGACAGGGCCTTTCTCCCCCACCTTC
TRBV15	TRBJ1-1	-	-	CATSSTGPWAEAFF	TGTGCCACCAGCAGTACAGGGCCATGGGCTGAAGCTTTCTTT
TRBV7-9	TRBJ1-1	TRBD1	-	CASGTGVVGAFF	TGTGCCAGCGGGACAGGGGTAGTTGGGGCTTTCTTT
TRBV7-3	TRBJ2-1	-	-	CASSFDSYNEQFF	TGTGCCAGCAGCTTTGACTCCTACAATGAGCAGTTCTTC
TRBV6-5	TRBJ1-1	-	-	CASTARGGGTEAFF	TGTGCCAGCACCGCAAGGGGCGGAGGCACTGAAGCTTTCTTT
TRBV11-3	TRBJ1-1	-	-	CASSSGVGVDTEAFF	TGTGCCAGCAGCTCGGGGGTAGGGGTTGACACTGAAGCTTTCTTT
TRBV7-9	TRBJ1-6	-	-	CASSLQAGNSPLHF	TGTGCCAGCAGCTTACAGGCGGGAAATTCACCCCTCCACTTT
TRBV5-1	TRBJ1-3	-	-	CASSLTGGNTIYF	TGCGCCAGCAGCTTGACAGGGGGAAACACCATATATTTT
TRBV27	TRBJ2-7	TRBD2	-	CASSALAGAREQYF	TGTGCCAGCAGTGCACTAGCGGGAGCTCGGGAGCAGTACTTC
TRBV10-2	TRBJ1-1	TRBD1	-	CASSEPGQGLRSEAFF	TGCGCCAGCAGTGAGCCGGGACAGGGTCTCAGGAGTGAAGCTTTCTTT
TRBV7-2	TRBJ2-1	-	-	CASSSGPTLENEQFF	TGTGCCAGCAGCTCGGGACCAACGCTCGAAAATGAGCAGTTCTTC
TRBV30	TRBJ1-2	TRBD1	-	CASLTRTGGNYGYTF	TGTGCCTCCCTGACTCGGACAGGGGGGAACTATGGCTACACCTTC
TRBV7-8	TRBJ1-4	-	-	CASSLVIGATNEKLFF	TGTGCCAGCAGCTTAGTAATTGGCGCAACTAATGAAAAACTGTTTTTT
TRBV11-2	TRBJ2-6	-	-	CASSLKSDRSSGANVLTF	TGTGCCAGCAGCTTAAAGTCGGACCGGAGCTCTGGGGCCAACGTCCTGACTTTC
TRBV19	TRBJ1-6	-	-	CASSTGPGTKNSPLHF	TGTGCCAGTAGTACCGGTCCCGGGACAAAAAATTCACCCCTCCACTTT
TRBV4-1	TRBJ2-7	TRBD1	-	CASSQGDSSYEQYF	TGCGCCAGCAGCCAAGGGGACAGCAGCTACGAGCAGTACTTC
TRBV11-2	TRBJ1-2	-	-	CASSLALTANYGYTF	TGTGCCAGCAGCTTAGCCCTGACAGCTAACTATGGCTACACCTTC
TRBV6-5	TRBJ1-2	-	-	CASSLIEGANYGYTF	TGTGCCAGCAGTTTAATCGAGGGGGCTAACTATGGCTACACCTTC
TRBV5-1	TRBJ1-1	-	-	CASSLDRAMNTEAFF	TGCGCCAGCAGCTTGGACAGGGCAATGAACACTGAAGCTTTCTTT
TRBV6-1	TRBJ2-7	-	-	CASSESGLLGDEQYF	TGTGCCAGCAGTGAGAGCGGTCTCCTGGGAGACGAGCAGTACTTC
TRBV19	TRBJ1-1	-	-	CASSPRGAANTEAFF	TGTGCCAGTAGTCCGAGGGGGGCCGCGAACACTGAAGCTTTCTTT
TRBV7-2	TRBJ1-4	-	few	CASSLVSGTSPEKLFF	TGTGCCAGCAGCTTAGTCAGCGGGACATCTCCTGAAAAACTGTTTTTT
TRBV6-5	TRBJ2-5	TRBD2	once	CASSWTSGSRETQYF	TGTGCCAGCAGTTGGACTAGCGGGAGTCGGGAGACCCAGTACTTC
TRBV30	TRBJ1-4	-	-	CAWSPQGGKKLFF	TGTGCCTGGAGTCCCCAGGGAGGTAAAAAACTGTTTTTT
TRBV5-4	TRBJ2-1	-	-	CASSPSRGVTYNEQFF	TGTGCCAGCAGCCCGTCAAGGGGGGTTACGTACAATGAGCAGTTCTTC
TRBV3-1/TRBV3-2	TRBJ2-7	TRBD2	-	CASSQVAGVHEQYF	TGTGCCAGCAGCCAAGTAGCGGGGGTCCACGAGCAGTACTTC
TRBV7-6	TRBJ2-5	TRBD1	-	CASSLVFAWGQDSGETQYF	TGTGCCAGCAGCTTAGTTTTCGCATGGGGACAGGATTCGGGAGAGACCCAGTACTTC
TRBV4-3	TRBJ2-6	-	-	CASSHSRTSSGANVLTF	TGCGCCAGCAGCCATTCCCGGACCTCCTCTGGGGCCAACGTCCTGACTTTC
TRBV7-2	TRBJ1-4	-	-	CASSLMRKATNEKLFF	TGTGCCAGCAGCTTAATGCGTAAAGCAACTAATGAAAAACTGTTTTTT
TRBV19	TRBJ2-6	-	-	CASSIDRAGRLTGANVLTF	TGTGCCAGTAGTATAGATCGAGCGGGCCGCTTGACTGGGGCCAACGTCCTGACTTTC
TRBV30	TRBJ2-7	TRBD1	once	CAWKRGPGQGGEQYF	TGTGCCTGGAAGCGGGGACCGGGACAGGGGGGCGAGCAGTACTTC
TRBV3-1/TRBV3-2	TRBJ2-1	TRBD2	-	CASSQEPSGRIGEQFF	TGTGCCAGCAGCCAAGAACCTAGCGGGAGAATTGGTGAGCAGTTCTTC
TRBV12-3/TRBV12-4	TRBJ2-7	-	-	CASSVRGYEQYF	TGTGCCAGCAGTGTCAGGGGTTACGAGCAGTACTTC
TRBV19	TRBJ1-2	-	-	CASTEDHYGYTF	TGTGCCAGTACGGAGGACCACTATGGCTACACCTTC
TRBV24-1	TRBJ2-7	-	-	CATHSGRDPYEQYF	TGTGCCACCCATTCTGGTCGGGATCCCTACGAGCAGTACTTC
TRBV9	TRBJ2-1	TRBD2	-	CASSTPRPGGTYNEQFF	TGTGCCAGCAGCACTCCTAGACCGGGAGGAACCTACAATGAGCAGTTCTTC
TRBV4-1	TRBJ2-6	-	-	CASSQSIRGSGANVLTF	TGCGCCAGCAGCCAATCAATCAGGGGAAGTGGGGCCAACGTCCTGACTTTC
TRBV2	TRBJ2-7	-	-	CASNTGTYSYEQYF	TGTGCCAGCAATACCGGGACTTACTCCTACGAGCAGTACTTC
TRBV4-1	TRBJ1-2	TRBD1	-	CASSQASGQIYGYTF	TGCGCCAGCAGCCAAGCTTCGGGACAGATATATGGCTACACCTTC
TRBV6-1	TRBJ1-1	-	-	CASSYGHNTEAFF	TGTGCCAGCAGTTATGGACACAACACTGAAGCTTTCTTT
TRBV4-1	TRBJ2-3	-	-	CASSQGTLLTDTQYF	TGCGCCAGCAGCCAAGGCACGCTTCTCACAGATACGCAGTATTTT
TRBV6-4	TRBJ2-1	TRBD2	-	CASSAAGDMVEQFF	TGTGCCAGCAGTGCGGCGGGAGATATGGTTGAGCAGTTCTTC
TRBV7-2	TRBJ1-5	-	-	CASRRVDWGGRYQPQHF	TGTGCCAGCAGAAGGGTCGACTGGGGGGGGCGTTATCAGCCCCAGCATTTT
TRBV18	TRBJ1-4	TRBD1	-	CASSPPKTGFNEKLFF	TGTGCCAGCTCACCACCGAAGACAGGGTTTAATGAAAAACTGTTTTTT
TRBV2	TRBJ1-2	-	-	CASRGLARSKGYTF	TGTGCCAGCAGGGGGTTAGCTAGGAGTAAGGGCTACACCTTC
TRBV15	TRBJ1-2	TRBD1	-	CATSHRDRGNYGYTF	TGTGCCACCAGCCACAGGGACAGGGGGAACTATGGCTACACCTTC
TRBV4-1	TRBJ1-5	-	-	CASSQAFFGYQPQHF	TGCGCCAGCAGCCAAGCGTTTTTCGGCTATCAGCCCCAGCATTTT
TRBV12-5	TRBJ1-2	-	-	CARRRNYGYTF	TGTGCTAGGCGCCGGAACTATGGCTACACCTTC
TRBV6-2/TRBV6-3	TRBJ1-2	-	-	CASSSYLSASYGYTF	TGTGCCAGCAGTTCATATCTATCGGCCTCCTATGGCTACACCTTC